This T cell receptor beta chain derives from a study of OX40 agonist ivuxolimab in advanced cancers. The CDR3 loop spans 13 amino acids. The germline gives CDR1 WNHNN, CDR2 SYGVQD (reference sequence). Trimming shortened V by 11 bases and J by 4 bases, and 17 bases separated the two germline ends. Clones were read by immunoSEQ multiplex PCR, and TCRdb kept only the in-frame ones, dropping some. The table has about 70,000 clones, roughly 80% seen once. The receptor's source is an adult with an advanced solid tumor such as melanoma, head and neck, liver or kidney cancer. The chain joins TRBV10-1 to TRBJ2-5; D is uncertain. Material: CD4+ or CD8+ T cells sorted from blood, obtained in a trial of the OX40 agonist ivuxolimab. This chain's CDR3 is CAGNEQFRETQYF. CDR3 in DNA: TGCGCCGGCAATGAGCAGTTTCGAGAGACCCAGTACTTC.